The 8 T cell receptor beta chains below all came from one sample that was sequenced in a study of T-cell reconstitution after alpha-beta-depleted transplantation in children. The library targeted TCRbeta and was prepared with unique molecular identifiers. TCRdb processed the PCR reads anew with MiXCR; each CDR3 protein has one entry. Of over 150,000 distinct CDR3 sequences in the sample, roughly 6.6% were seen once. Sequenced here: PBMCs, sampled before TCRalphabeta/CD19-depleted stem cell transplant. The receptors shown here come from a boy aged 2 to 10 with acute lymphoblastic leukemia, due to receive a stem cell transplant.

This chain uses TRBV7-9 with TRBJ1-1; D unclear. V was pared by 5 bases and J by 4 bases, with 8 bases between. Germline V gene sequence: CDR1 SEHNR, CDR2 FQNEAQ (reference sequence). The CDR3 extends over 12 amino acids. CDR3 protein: CASSRGITEAFF. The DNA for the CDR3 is TGTGCCAGCAGCCGTGGGATCACTGAAGCTTTCTTT.

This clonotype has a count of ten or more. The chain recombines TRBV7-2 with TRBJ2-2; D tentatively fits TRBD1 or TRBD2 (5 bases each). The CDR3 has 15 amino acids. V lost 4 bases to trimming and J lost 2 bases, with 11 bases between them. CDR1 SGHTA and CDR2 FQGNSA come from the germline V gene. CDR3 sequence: CASSSGTVNTGELFF. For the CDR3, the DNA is TGTGCCAGCAGCTCCGGGACGGTAAACACCGGGGAGCTGTTTTTT.

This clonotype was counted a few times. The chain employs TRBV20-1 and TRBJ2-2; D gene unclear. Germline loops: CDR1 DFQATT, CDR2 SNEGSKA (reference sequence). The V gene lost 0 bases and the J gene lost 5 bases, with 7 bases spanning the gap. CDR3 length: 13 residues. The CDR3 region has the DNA TGCAGTGCTAGAGAGATGGGGACCGGGGAGCTGTTTTTT. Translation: CSAREMGTGELFF.

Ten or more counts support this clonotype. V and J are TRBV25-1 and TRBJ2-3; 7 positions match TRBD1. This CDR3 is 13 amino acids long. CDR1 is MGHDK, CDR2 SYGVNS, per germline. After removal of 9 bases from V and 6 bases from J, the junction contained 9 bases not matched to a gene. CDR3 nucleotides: TGTGCCAGTTCCCGGGACAGCCGGGATACGCAGTATTTT. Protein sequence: CASSRDSRDTQYF.

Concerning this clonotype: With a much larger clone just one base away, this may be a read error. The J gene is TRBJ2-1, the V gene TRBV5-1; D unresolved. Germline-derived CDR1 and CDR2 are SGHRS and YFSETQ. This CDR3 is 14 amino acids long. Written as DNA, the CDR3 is TGCGCCAGCAGCTTGGAAGGGCCCTACTATGAGCAGTTCTTC. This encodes CASSLEGPYYEQFF.

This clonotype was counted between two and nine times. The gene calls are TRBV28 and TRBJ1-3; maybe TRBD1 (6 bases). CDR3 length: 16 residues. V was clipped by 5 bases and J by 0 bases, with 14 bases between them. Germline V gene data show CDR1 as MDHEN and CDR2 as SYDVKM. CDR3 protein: CASSDFSGVSGNTIYF. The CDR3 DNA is TGTGCCAGCAGTGACTTCTCAGGGGTCTCTGGAAACACCATATATTTT.

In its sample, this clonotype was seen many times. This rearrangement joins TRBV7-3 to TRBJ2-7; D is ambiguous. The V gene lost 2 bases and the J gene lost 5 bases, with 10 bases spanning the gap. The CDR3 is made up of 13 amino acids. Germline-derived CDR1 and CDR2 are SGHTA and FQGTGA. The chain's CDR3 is CASSLDLWDEQYF. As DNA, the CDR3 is TGTGCCAGCAGCTTAGATCTGTGGGACGAGCAGTACTTC. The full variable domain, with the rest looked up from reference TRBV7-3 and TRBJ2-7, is GAGVSQTPSNKVTEKGKYVELRCDPISGHTALYWYRQSLGQGPEFLIYFQGTGAADDSGLPNDRFFAVRPEGSVSTLKIQRTERGDSAVYLCASSLDLWDEQYFGPGTRLTVT.

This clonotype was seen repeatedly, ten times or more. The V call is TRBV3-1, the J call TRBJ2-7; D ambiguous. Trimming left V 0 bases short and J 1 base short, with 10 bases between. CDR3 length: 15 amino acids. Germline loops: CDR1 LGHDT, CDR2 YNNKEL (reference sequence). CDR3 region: CASSQDPVPSYEQYF. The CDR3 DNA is TGTGCCAGCAGCCAAGATCCAGTACCTTCCTACGAGCAGTACTTC.